This is a list of T cell receptor beta chains from one sample in a study of PD-1 blockade in classical Hodgkin lymphoma. Sequencing was performed with immunoSEQ multiplex PCR; in TCRdb, only in-frame clones are kept and a portion is missing. The table lists tens of thousands of clones, roughly 89% of them singletons. This material consisted of peripheral blood mononuclear cells (PBMCs), taken before the second cycle of nivolumab. The source is a human donor with classical Hodgkin lymphoma. The CDR3 runs from the conserved cysteine through the conserved F or W. The order of the fields is clone size, CDR3 length, J gene, V gene, D gene, CDR3 DNA, CDR3 protein. A D gene is named only where the DNA matches it firmly. A clone size is listed for some rows: how often the clone was seen (once, few, many), or a class if it is expanded.

NA	16	TRBJ2-1	TRBV11-3	NA	TGTGCCAGCAGCTTGACGGTCTCTAGCTCCTACAATGAGCAGTTCTTC	CASSLTVSSSYNEQFF
NA	13	TRBJ2-1	TRBV4-2	NA	TGTGCCAGCAGCCAAGCTGGGGTGGATGAGCAGTTCTTC	CASSQAGVDEQFF
NA	14	TRBJ2-4	TRBV27	NA	TGTGCCAGCAGTGCTGGGAGTACCTCAAACATTCAGTACTTC	CASSAGSTSNIQYF
NA	15	TRBJ2-7	TRBV6-1	TRBD2	TGTGCCAGCAATCAAGCCACTAGCGGGAGTTACGAGCAGTACTTC	CASNQATSGSYEQYF
NA	14	TRBJ1-1	TRBV7-9	NA	TGTGCCAGCAGCTTCACCCAGGGGACCACTGAAGCTTTCTTT	CASSFTQGTTEAFF
NA	17	TRBJ2-3	TRBV27	TRBD2	TGTGCCAGCCACAGTGGGCGGGAGGGCCCGATATGGGATACGCAGTATTTT	CASHSGREGPIWDTQYF
NA	12	TRBJ2-3	TRBV27	NA	TGTGCCAGCAGTCCCAGCACAGATACGCAGTATTTT	CASSPSTDTQYF
few	14	TRBJ1-5	TRBV6-4	NA	TGTGCCAGCAGTGCGGAACAGGGTATTCAGCCCCAGCATTTT	CASSAEQGIQPQHF
NA	16	TRBJ1-1	TRBV7-9	TRBD1	TGTGCCAGCAGCTCCAGGGGACAGGGGTTGAACACTGAAGCTTTCTTT	CASSSRGQGLNTEAFF
NA	13	TRBJ2-3	TRBV27	NA	TGTGCCAGCAGTTTAAGAGGCACAGATACGCAGTATTTT	CASSLRGTDTQYF
NA	15	TRBJ2-7	TRBV4-1	NA	TGCGCCAGCAGCCAAGTGTCCCGGGGATCGGAGGAGCAGTACTTC	CASSQVSRGSEEQYF
NA	14	TRBJ1-4	TRBV5-8	NA	TGTGCCAGCAGCTTGGACAGGGAGATTGAAAAACTGTTTTTT	CASSLDREIEKLFF
NA	16	TRBJ2-3	TRBV7-8	NA	TGTGCCAGCAGCTTAGTTGATGGGGCGCCGACAGATACGCAGTATTTT	CASSLVDGAPTDTQYF
NA	14	TRBJ2-3	TRBV5-1	NA	TGCGCCAGCAGCTTCCCTGACAACACAGATACGCAGTATTTT	CASSFPDNTDTQYF
NA	13	TRBJ2-3	TRBV10-1	NA	TGCGCCAGCAGTGACAGACTCACAGATACGCAGTATTTT	CASSDRLTDTQYF
NA	14	TRBJ1-4	TRBV6-6	NA	TGTGCCAGCAACCCAGGGTCGGGGGATGAAAAACTGTTTTTT	CASNPGSGDEKLFF
once	15	TRBJ2-7	TRBV4-1	NA	TGCGCCAGCAGCCAAGTGGCTGACAGGTCCTACGAGCAGTACTTC	CASSQVADRSYEQYF
once	18	TRBJ2-7	TRBV11-2	TRBD1	TGTGCCAGCAGCTTATTCAACCCTCGGGACAGGGAGATTACCGAGCAGTACTTC	CASSLFNPRDREITEQYF
NA	14	TRBJ2-2	TRBV6-1	NA	TGTGCCAGCAAGGCGGGCGGGGACACCGGGGAGCTGTTTTTT	CASKAGGDTGELFF
once	16	TRBJ1-2	TRBV5-1	NA	TGCGCCAGCAGGGGCCCGGCAGAACAGACTGACTATGGCTACACCTTC	CASRGPAEQTDYGYTF
NA	14	TRBJ1-3	TRBV13	TRBD1	TGTGCCAGCAGGAGGCAGGGGGATGGAAACACCATATATTTT	CASRRQGDGNTIYF
NA	13	TRBJ1-1	TRBV11-2	NA	TGTGCCAGCAGCTTAGAGGCCGGGATTCAAGTGCATTTT	CASSLEAGIQVHF
once	13	TRBJ1-4	TRBV10-3	NA	TGTGCCATCAGTGAGATCCCCGGACAAAAACTGTTTTTT	CAISEIPGQKLFF
NA	17	TRBJ2-2	TRBV5-1	TRBD2	TGCGCCAGCAGCGCCGGACTAGCGGGCCGTGGTACCGGGGAGCTGTTTTTT	CASSAGLAGRGTGELFF
NA	15	TRBJ1-5	TRBV28	NA	TGTGCCAGCAGTTCCCCCCTCGCGGGCAATCAGCCCCAGCATTTT	CASSSPLAGNQPQHF
NA	12	TRBJ2-7	TRBV2	NA	TGTGCCAGCAGTGAAGACGTGTACGAGCAGTACTTC	CASSEDVYEQYF
NA	14	TRBJ1-1	TRBV7-9	NA	TGTGCCAGCAGCTTACAACAGAGGAACACTGAAGCTTTCTTT	CASSLQQRNTEAFF
NA	15	TRBJ2-1	TRBV11-2	TRBD2	TGTGCCAGCAGCTTACAGGGTAGGGAGGGCGATGAGCAGTTCTTC	CASSLQGREGDEQFF
NA	15	TRBJ2-1	TRBV7-2	TRBD2	TGTGCCAGCAGCTTAGTGGCCAGCGGGAGGGTTGAGCAGTTCTTC	CASSLVASGRVEQFF
NA	16	TRBJ1-3	TRBV19	NA	TGTGCCACTTCCTCAGGTACCTATCACTCTGGAAACACCATATATTTT	CATSSGTYHSGNTIYF
once	14	TRBJ2-5	TRBV12-2	NA	TGTGCAAGTCGCTTAGGAACACTGCCAGAGACCCAGTACTTC	CASRLGTLPETQYF
NA	15	TRBJ2-2	TRBV5-4	NA	TGTGCCAGCCACCGACAGGGAGGGGACCCCGGGGAGCTGTTTTTT	CASHRQGGDPGELFF
NA	15	TRBJ2-3	TRBV4-2	NA	TGTGCCAGCAGCCAAGAGGGCCGATACACAGATACGCAGTATTTT	CASSQEGRYTDTQYF
NA	16	TRBJ2-3	TRBV11-2	NA	TGTGCCAGCAGCTTAGCGTCGACGGGAGCCATAGATACGCAGTATTTT	CASSLASTGAIDTQYF
NA	15	TRBJ2-5	TRBV10-1	NA	TGCGCCAGCAGTGAGGGGGGCTCGGTGCGAGAGACCCAGTACTTC	CASSEGGSVRETQYF
NA	14	TRBJ1-2	TRBV7-9	NA	TGTGCCAGCAGCTTAGTTGGAGCGACCTATGGCTACACCTTC	CASSLVGATYGYTF
NA	14	TRBJ1-4	TRBV7-8	NA	TGTGCCAGCAGACTACAGTCAAGGGGAGAAAAACTGTTTTTT	CASRLQSRGEKLFF
once	14	TRBJ1-5	TRBV21-1	NA	TGTGCCAGCAGCGGCAGGGTTTTTGATCAGCCCCAGCATTTT	CASSGRVFDQPQHF
NA	14	TRBJ2-7	TRBV11-2	NA	TGTGCCAGCAGCCTCGAGGGGGGTCCCTACGAGCAGTACTTC	CASSLEGGPYEQYF
NA	16	TRBJ1-5	TRBV18	TRBD1	TGTGCCAGCTCACCAAAGCAGGGGGAGATCAATCAGCCCCAGCATTTT	CASSPKQGEINQPQHF
once	14	TRBJ2-3	TRBV28	NA	TGTGCCAGCAGTTTAAGCCTGAGCACAGATACGCAGTATTTT	CASSLSLSTDTQYF
NA	15	TRBJ2-7	TRBV28	TRBD2	TGTGCCAGCAGGATGGTGGGGGGGGGCTCCTACGAGCAGTACTTC	CASRMVGGGSYEQYF